Listed below are T cell receptor beta chains from one sample, sequenced in a study of blood T cell repertoires in COVID-19. The assay was immunoSEQ multiplex PCR, and TCRdb's table has in-frame clones only and misses some. The sample includes approximately 240,000 clones, 82% of them seen just once. Sequencing input: peripheral blood. Every receptor here comes from a woman older than 75 with active or convalescent COVID-19. Both conserved end residues are part of each CDR3. D genes are given only for firm matches. The size entry is marked missing in some rows and otherwise reads once, few, many or a size class.

clone_size,d_call,v_call,j_call,cdr3_aa,cdr3_nt
once,TRBD1,TRBV28,TRBJ1-2,CASSLSVGTGDYYGYTF,TGTGCCAGCAGTTTAAGCGTTGGGACAGGAGATTACTATGGCTACACCTTC
.,TRBD1,TRBV10-3,TRBJ2-2,CAISGDRDTGELFF,TGTGCCATCAGTGGTGACAGGGATACCGGGGAGCTGTTTTTT
.,TRBD1,TRBV3-1/TRBV3-2,TRBJ1-2,CASSTRTGASNYGYTF,TGTGCCAGCAGCACCAGGACAGGGGCGTCTAACTATGGCTACACCTTC
.,TRBD1,TRBV11-1,TRBJ2-3,CASSWDRGGGTDTQYF,TGTGCCAGCAGCTGGGACAGGGGAGGCGGCACAGATACGCAGTATTTT
.,TRBD2,TRBV2,TRBJ2-5,CASNGLAAPRETQYF,TGTGCCAGCAATGGACTAGCGGCTCCTCGGGAGACCCAGTACTTC
few,TRBD1,TRBV24-1,TRBJ2-7,CATSDDRERPYEQYF,TGTGCCACCAGTGACGACAGGGAACGGCCCTACGAGCAGTACTTC
.,.,TRBV4-1,TRBJ1-5,CASSQVTGISNQPQHF,TGCGCCAGCAGCCAGGTAACAGGGATCAGCAATCAGCCCCAGCATTTT
.,.,TRBV2,TRBJ1-2,CAGAVGPNYGYTF,TGTGCCGGCGCGGTGGGGCCCAACTATGGCTACACCTTC
.,TRBD1,TRBV27,TRBJ1-5,CASRISGQGAQPQHF,TGTGCCAGCAGGATCTCTGGACAGGGGGCTCAGCCCCAGCATTTT
few,.,TRBV18,TRBJ1-1,CASSPDPLRTEAFF,TGTGCCAGCTCACCTGATCCTCTGCGAACTGAAGCTTTCTTT
once,TRBD1,TRBV19,TRBJ1-6,CASHAGTGINSPLHF,TGTGCCAGTCACGCCGGGACAGGGATAAATTCACCCCTCCACTTT
.,TRBD2,TRBV3-1/TRBV3-2,TRBJ2-1,CASSPSGASSYNEQFF,TGTGCCAGCAGCCCTAGCGGGGCCAGCTCCTACAATGAGCAGTTCTTC
.,.,TRBV7-8,TRBJ2-2,CASSTQGGITGELFF,TGTGCCAGCAGCACACAGGGGGGGATCACCGGGGAGCTGTTTTTT
few,.,TRBV28,TRBJ1-1,CASSRTGYTEAFF,TGTGCCAGCAGTCGAACAGGGTATACTGAAGCTTTCTTT
.,TRBD2,TRBV20-1,TRBJ2-5,CSASSLAGGAEQETQYF,TGCAGTGCTAGTTCTCTAGCGGGAGGGGCAGAACAAGAGACCCAGTACTTC
.,TRBD2,TRBV27,TRBJ2-1,CASSSPGGREDEQFF,TGTGCCAGCAGTTCCCCGGGAGGCAGAGAGGACGAGCAGTTCTTC
.,TRBD1,TRBV10-3,TRBJ1-5,CAISRQGASQPQHF,TGTGCCATCAGTCGACAGGGGGCGAGTCAGCCCCAGCATTTT
.,.,TRBV6-5,TRBJ1-2,CASTRGTNYGYTF,TGTGCCAGCACCCGGGGGACTAACTATGGCTACACCTTC
few,.,TRBV11-2,TRBJ1-4,CASTLGGGTNEKLFF,TGTGCCAGCACCCTGGGGGGGGGAACTAATGAAAAACTGTTTTTT
.,TRBD1,TRBV28,TRBJ1-2,CASSFSAGGYGYTF,TGTGCCAGCAGTTTTTCGGCAGGGGGGTATGGCTACACCTTC
.,.,TRBV5-1,TRBJ1-1,CASSLAAGDTEAFF,TGCGCCAGCAGCTTGGCCGCGGGGGACACTGAAGCTTTCTTT
.,TRBD2,TRBV3-1/TRBV3-2,TRBJ2-3,CASSPSSGGTDTQYF,TGTGCCAGCAGTCCATCTAGCGGGGGAACAGATACGCAGTATTTT
.,TRBD1,TRBV10-3,TRBJ1-6,CAISWGQGDSPLHF,TGTGCCATCAGTTGGGGACAGGGGGATTCACCCCTCCACTTT
.,TRBD2,TRBV7-2,TRBJ2-3,CASSQLAGGITDTQYF,TGTGCCAGCAGCCAACTAGCGGGGGGGATCACAGATACGCAGTATTTT
.,TRBD1,TRBV15,TRBJ1-2,CATSRDRGRGYGYTF,TGTGCCACCAGCAGGGACAGGGGTAGAGGCTATGGCTACACCTTC
.,.,TRBV6-5,TRBJ1-5,CASSYSIGEAQHF,TGTGCCAGCAGTTACTCGATAGGTGAGGCCCAGCATTTT
.,TRBD1,TRBV3-1/TRBV3-2,TRBJ1-1,CASSRQGARTEAFF,TGTGCCAGCAGCCGTCAGGGGGCGCGAACTGAAGCTTTCTTT